This entry lists 27 T cell receptor beta chains sequenced from one sample in a study of T cell responses to AZD1222 COVID-19 vaccine. Sequencing used immunoSEQ multiplex PCR; TCRdb keeps in-frame clones, though not all of them. Of around 200,000 clones in the sample, roughly 92% were seen once. The starting material was peripheral blood, obtained 28 days after the second AZD1222 dose. These receptors were obtained from an adult who received the AZD1222 COVID-19 vaccine.

The chain uses TRBV27 and TRBJ1-6; D possibly corresponds to TRBD1 (5 bases). Germline CDR1 reads MNHEY; CDR2 reads SMNVEV (reference sequence). V was cut by 6 bases and J by 7 bases, with 19 bases left in between. The CDR3 contains 16 residues. CDR3 in DNA: TGTGCCAGCAGCCATAGATTCGGGGGGACCAATTCACCCCTCCACTTT. Translation gives CASSHRFGGTNSPLHF.

The chain recombines TRBV28 with TRBJ1-6; D uncertain. The V end lost 2 bases, the J end lost 2 bases, and 10 bases lay between the germline ends. Germline V CDR1 and CDR2: MDHEN, SYDVKM. CDR3 length: 16 residues. The DNA of the CDR3 is TGTGCCAGCAGTTTAATGTCTGCTGCCTATAATTCACCCCTCCACTTT. As protein: CASSLMSAAYNSPLHF.

This clone was recorded once. The chain uses TRBV28 and TRBJ1-1, with D tentatively TRBD1 (5 bases). V gave up 2 bases and J gave up 2 bases, with 24 bases separating them. Germline lookup yields CDR1 MDHEN and CDR2 SYDVKM. CDR3 length equals 19 residues. The CDR3 region has the DNA TGTGCCAGCAGTTTACACGCCCCGCTTTTCAGGGTGGGTAACACTGAAGCTTTCTTT. This encodes CASSLHAPLFRVGNTEAFF.

The chain carries TRBV11-3 and TRBJ2-7; possibly TRBD2 for D (6 bases). Trimming took 5 bases from V and 2 from J, leaving 16 bases between them. The CDR3 contains 15 residues. Germline assignment: CDR1 SGHNT and CDR2 YENEEA. The DNA of the CDR3 is TGTGCCAGCAGCACCTTCACTAGCTTTCCCTACGAGCAGTACTTC. Residues: CASSTFTSFPYEQYF.

On this clone: The same CDR3 is also encoded by other DNA sequences in this sample. The chain employs TRBV19 and TRBJ2-7; D gene ambiguous. This CDR3 is built from 13 residues. Germline V gene lookup returns CDR1 LNHDA and CDR2 SQIVND (reference sequence). Trimming shortened V by 3 bases and J by 2 bases, and 8 bases separated the two germline ends. CDR3 residues: CASSISVTYEQYF. CDR3 coding DNA: TGTGCCAGTAGTATCTCCGTCACCTACGAGCAGTACTTC. The whole variable domain, remainder taken from reference TRBV19 and TRBJ2-7, is DGGITQSPKYLFRKEGQNVTLSCEQNLNHDAMYWYRQDPGQGLRLIYYSQIVNDFQKGDIAEGYSVSREKKESFPLTVTSAQKNPTAFYLCASSISVTYEQYFGPGTRLTVT.

V usage is TRBV21-1 and J usage is TRBJ1-4. TRBV21-1 is recorded as a pseudogene. This CDR3 comprises 17 residues. The CDR3 coding sequence is TGTGCCAGCAGCAAAGAGACCCCGGCGGGGAGTAGGGAAAAACTGTTTTTT. Translated: CASSKETPAGSREKLFF.

As regards this clone: Within the sample, other DNA sequences also encode this same CDR3. The CDR3: CASSYSIGQPQHF. The CDR3 nucleotides are TGTGCCAGCAGTTACTCGATTGGCCAGCCCCAGCATTTT. The rearrangement joins TRBV6-5 to TRBJ1-5; no reliable D call. Trimming cost V 0 bases and J 7 bases, with 7 bases left between them. The CDR3 totals 13 residues. Germline V lookup: CDR1 MNHEY, CDR2 SVGAGI.

This clone was seen once. The chain uses TRBV7-9 and TRBJ2-2; 11 nucleotides agree with TRBD2. The length of the CDR3 is 17 residues. J lost 0 bases, V lost 5 bases, and 5 bases had no gene match. Germline V CDR1 and CDR2: SEHNR, FQNEAQ (reference sequence). CDR3 sequence: CASSGPGLAANTGELFF. The CDR3 DNA is TGTGCCAGCAGCGGGCCGGGACTAGCGGCGAACACCGGGGAGCTGTTTTTT.

V gene TRBV5-6 combines with J gene TRBJ2-2, with D possibly called TRBD1 or TRBD2 (5 bases each). The ends were cut back, 4 bases at V and 0 bases at J, with 13 bases in the middle. The CDR3 spans 16 residues. Germline assignment: CDR1 SGHDT and CDR2 YYEEEE. CDR3: CASSLLLGANTGELFF. CDR3 sequence (DNA): TGTGCCAGCAGCCTACTCTTGGGGGCGAACACCGGGGAGCTGTTTTTT.

The rearrangement joins TRBV7-2 to TRBJ2-2; D is possibly TRBD2 (5 bases). V was clipped by 8 bases and J by 3 bases, with 10 bases between them. The CDR3 sequence is 13 residues long. Germline assignment: CDR1 SGHTA and CDR2 FQGNSA. CDR3 protein: CASQLGYTGELFF. Here the CDR3 DNA reads TGTGCCAGCCAACTAGGATACACCGGGGAGCTGTTTTTT.

The chain's CDR3 is CASSLTQGVGELFF. DNA for the CDR3: TGTGCCAGCAGCTTAACACAGGGTGTCGGGGAGCTGTTTTTT. The chain links TRBV7-3 to TRBJ2-2, with a weak D call TRBD1 (6 bases). Germline lookup yields CDR1 SGHTA and CDR2 FQGTGA. This CDR3 is built from 14 residues. V was pared by 0 bases and J by 7 bases, with 9 bases between.

This clone was observed a handful of times. The gene calls are TRBV28 and TRBJ1-5; 10 bases line up with TRBD1. With 4 bases clipped from V and 3 bases from J, the junction kept 3 bases outside the gene matches. The CDR3 runs to 15 residues. Germline V lookup: CDR1 MDHEN, CDR2 SYDVKM. CDR3 residues: CASSSGQGNNQPQHF. As DNA, the CDR3 is TGTGCCAGCAGTTCGGGACAGGGGAACAATCAGCCCCAGCATTTT. The full variable domain, with the rest looked up from reference TRBV28 and TRBJ1-5, is DVKVTQSSRYLVKRTGEKVFLECVQDMDHENMFWYRQDPGLGLRLIYFSYDVKMKEKGDIPEGYSVSREKKERFSLILESASTNQTSMYLCASSSGQGNNQPQHFGDGTRLSIL.

The V call is TRBV23-1, the J call TRBJ1-5, with unresolved D. TRBV23-1 is placed among ORFs of uncertain function. CDR3 length: 14 residues. V lost 6 bases to trimming and J lost 4 bases, with 13 bases between them. The CDR3 DNA sequence: TGCGCCAGCAGAAGGAGATCGGAAAATCAGCCCCAGCATTTT. Amino acid sequence: CASRRRSENQPQHF.

The chain couples TRBV27 to TRBJ1-2; 12 bases match TRBD1. CDR1 MNHEY and CDR2 SMNVEV come from the germline V gene (reference sequence). With V trimmed by 5 bases and J by 8 bases, 9 bases remained unmatched. The CDR3 is 15 residues long. The CDR3 region has the DNA TGTGCCAGCAGTCGCGGGGACAGGGGGCTAGGGGGCTACACCTTC. This sequence encodes CASSRGDRGLGGYTF.

The chain recombines TRBV21-1 with TRBJ2-7; TRBD2, the D gene given by the table, was not confirmed from the DNA. TRBV21-1 is listed as a pseudogene. The CDR3 totals 17 residues. In nucleotides, the CDR3 is TGTGCCAGCATTCTGGTTTTGCGCGGGAGGGCCAATTACGAGCAGTACTTC. Translating it yields CASILVLRGRANYEQYF.

The CDR3 region is CASSRVVSRPYEQYF. The CDR3 DNA sequence: TGTGCCAGCAGCAGGGTCGTCAGTCGCCCCTACGAGCAGTACTTC. The J gene is TRBJ2-7, the V gene TRBV21-1. TRBV21-1 represents a pseudogene. CDR3 length: 15 amino acids.

This chain uses TRBV7-9 with TRBJ2-5, with 7 bases aligning to TRBD2. CDR3 length: 13 amino acids. The germline CDR1 and CDR2 sequences are SEHNR and FQNEAQ (reference sequence). The J segment lost 2 bases and the V segment lost 6 bases, leaving 3 bases of the junction unmatched. CDR3 coding DNA: TGTGCCAGCAGGTCGCGGGGGCAAGAGACCCAGTACTTC. It translates to CASRSRGQETQYF.

This chain connects TRBV29-1 to TRBJ1-4, with D perhaps matching TRBD1 (6 bases). Germline values: CDR1 SQVTM, CDR2 ANQGSEA. V gave up 7 bases and J gave up 3 bases, with 9 bases separating them. The CDR3 consists of 12 residues. The CDR3 bases are TGCAGCGCGGCAGGGGCTAATGAAAAACTGTTTTTT. This codes for CSAAGANEKLFF. Variable domain in full (rest from reference TRBV29-1 and TRBJ1-4): SAVISQKPSRDICQRGTSLTIQCQVDSQVTMMFWYRQQPGQSLTLIATANQGSEATYESGFVIDKFPISRPNLTFSTLTVSNMSPEDSSIYLCSAAGANEKLFFGSGTQLSVL.

The CDR3 is CASSFDREQYF. The DNA for the CDR3 is TGTGCCAGCAGCTTCGACAGAGAGCAGTACTTC. The chain links TRBV5-8 to TRBJ2-7, with D possibly TRBD1 on 5 matching bases. Germline V gene sequence: CDR1 SGHTS, CDR2 YDEGEE. The V end was cut by 2 bases, the J end by 7 bases, with 7 bases between. This CDR3 region has 11 residues.

The rearrangement links TRBV7-9 to TRBJ2-1; D not certain. Deletions cut 5 bases from V and 8 bases from J, with 7 bases between. CDR1 and CDR2 from the germline V gene are SEHNR and FQNEAQ (reference sequence). The CDR3 consists of 11 residues. The chain's CDR3 is CASSKWDEQFF. The CDR3 bases are TGTGCCAGCAGCAAGTGGGATGAGCAGTTCTTC. The complete variable domain, with remaining parts taken from reference TRBV7-9 and TRBJ2-1, reads DTGVSQNPRHKITKRGQNVTFRCDPISEHNRLYWYRQTLGQGPEFLTYFQNEAQLEKSRLLSDRFSAERPKGSFSTLEIQRTEQGDSAMYLCASSKWDEQFFGPGTRLTVL.

This clone has only one observation. The genes are TRBV30 and TRBJ1-3; 8 nucleotides align to TRBD1. Per germline, CDR1 GTSNPN and CDR2 SVGIG (reference sequence). After removal of 0 bases from V and 2 bases from J, the junction contained 6 bases not matched to a gene. The CDR3 is 16 residues long. Here the CDR3 reads CAWSVHSGGAGNTIYF. In DNA, the CDR3 is TGTGCCTGGAGTGTACACTCAGGGGGCGCTGGAAACACCATATATTTT.

The CDR3 bases are TGTGCCACCAGCCCCGGGGGGCAGCTCGGCTACTATGGCTACACCTTC. This encodes CATSPGGQLGYYGYTF. V and J are TRBV15 and TRBJ1-2; possible D gene TRBD1, 6 bases. V was clipped by 5 bases and J by 3 bases, with 19 bases between them. The CDR3 extends over 16 amino acids. CDR1 is LNHNV and CDR2 is YYDKDF in the germline V gene (reference sequence). Supplemented by reference TRBV15 and TRBJ1-2, the full variable domain reads DAMVIQNPRYQVTQFGKPVTLSCSQTLNHNVMYWYQQKSSQAPKLLFHYYDKDFNNEADTPDNFQSRRPNTSFCFLDIRSPGLGDTAMYLCATSPGGQLGYYGYTFGSGTRLTVV.

This chain links TRBV3-1 (or the pseudogene TRBV3-2) with TRBJ2-5; D not certain. V dropped 1 base and J dropped 1 base, with 4 bases sitting between them. CDR1 is LGHDT and CDR2 is YNNKEL in the germline V gene (reference sequence). This CDR3 has 13 amino acids. The CDR3: CASSQGSQETQYF. The CDR3 nucleotides read TGTGCCAGCAGCCAAGGGAGCCAAGAGACCCAGTACTTC.

The V call is TRBV9, the J call TRBJ2-1; TRBD2 agrees at 7 bases. V was clipped by 0 bases and J by 9 bases; unmatched bases: 9. CDR3 length: 15 amino acids. Looked up from germline, CDR1 is SGDLS and CDR2 is YYNGEE. The CDR3 sequence is CASSVARTRTTEQFF. The CDR3 DNA is TGTGCCAGCAGCGTAGCCAGGACTAGGACCACTGAGCAGTTCTTC.

V and J are TRBV9 and TRBJ1-3; D gene ambiguous. There are 14 residues in the CDR3. Germline CDR1 SGDLS, CDR2 YYNGEE. V was pared by 0 bases and J by 1 base, with 5 bases between. The CDR3 spells CASSVGLSGNTIYF. CDR3 bases: TGTGCCAGCAGCGTAGGTCTTTCTGGAAACACCATATATTTT.

The rearrangement uses TRBV7-9 and TRBJ2-3; D unresolved. The germline V gene has CDR1 SEHNR and CDR2 FQNEAQ (reference sequence). The CDR3 sequence is 13 residues long. V was pared by 5 bases and J by 1 base, with 7 bases between. In nucleotides, the CDR3 is TGTGCCAGCAGCCCTAGAGGCACAGATACGCAGTATTTT. Translation: CASSPRGTDTQYF.

The chain links TRBV7-2 to TRBJ2-1, with 7 nucleotides matching TRBD1. Trimming removed 5 bases from V and 6 bases from J; junction bases left unmatched: 4. CDR3 size: 13 residues. In germline, CDR1 is SGHTA, CDR2 FQGNSA. CDR3 DNA sequence: TGTGCCAGCAGCGGGGGACAGAGCAATGAGCAGTTCTTC. It is translated as CASSGGQSNEQFF.